The rows below give T cell receptor beta chains drawn from one sample of a study of control samples from healthy donors and cancer patients. Assay used: immunoSEQ multiplex PCR; TCRdb lists only in-frame clones, some missing. The table includes around 130,000 clones, around 93% detected once. Specimen: PBMCs. Receptors originate from a man aged 50 to 59 with head and neck cancer. The CDR3 runs from the conserved cysteine through the conserved F or W. The order of the fields is V gene, clone size, D gene, J gene, CDR3 protein, CDR3 DNA. D genes are given only for firm matches. Some rows mark clone size as missing; the rest say once, few, many or name a class of expanded clone.

v_gene: TRBV6-5
abundance: once
d_gene: TRBD2
j_gene: TRBJ2-7
CDR3aa: CASVSSGGTYEQYF
CDR3nt: TGTGCCAGCGTATCTAGCGGGGGGACCTACGAGCAGTACTTC

v_gene: TRBV2
abundance: NA
d_gene: TRBD1
j_gene: TRBJ2-7
CDR3aa: CASQRQGLSYEQYF
CDR3nt: TGTGCCAGCCAGCGACAGGGTCTCTCCTACGAGCAGTACTTC

v_gene: TRBV7-9
abundance: NA
d_gene: NA
j_gene: TRBJ1-4
CDR3aa: CASSLGATNEKLFF
CDR3nt: TGTGCCAGCAGCTTAGGAGCAACTAATGAAAAACTGTTTTTT

v_gene: TRBV9
abundance: NA
d_gene: NA
j_gene: TRBJ1-2
CDR3aa: CASSPRLDGDTEYYGYTF
CDR3nt: TGTGCCAGCAGCCCTCGTCTGGATGGGGACACCGAATACTATGGCTACACCTTC

v_gene: TRBV5-1
abundance: NA
d_gene: NA
j_gene: TRBJ2-5
CDR3aa: CASSLYGWGEKTQYF
CDR3nt: TGCGCCAGCAGCTTGTATGGCTGGGGCGAAAAGACCCAGTACTTC

v_gene: TRBV19
abundance: NA
d_gene: NA
j_gene: TRBJ2-2
CDR3aa: CASSIGGVGTGELFF
CDR3nt: TGTGCCAGTAGTATAGGCGGCGTGGGGACCGGGGAGCTGTTTTTT

v_gene: TRBV5-4
abundance: once
d_gene: NA
j_gene: TRBJ2-5
CDR3aa: CASSFGTTTQETQYF
CDR3nt: TGTGCCAGCAGCTTTGGGACAACAACTCAAGAGACCCAGTACTTC

v_gene: TRBV30
abundance: NA
d_gene: TRBD1
j_gene: TRBJ1-1
CDR3aa: CAWTQGTGLGTEAFF
CDR3nt: TGTGCCTGGACCCAGGGGACAGGGTTGGGGACTGAAGCTTTCTTT

v_gene: TRBV6-4
abundance: NA
d_gene: TRBD1
j_gene: TRBJ1-2
CDR3aa: CASTQQGAGNYGYTF
CDR3nt: TGTGCCAGCACCCAACAGGGGGCGGGTAACTATGGCTACACCTTC

v_gene: TRBV5-5
abundance: NA
d_gene: NA
j_gene: TRBJ2-2
CDR3aa: CASSLVGGDTGELFF
CDR3nt: TGTGCCAGCAGCTTGGTTGGAGGAGACACCGGGGAGCTGTTTTTT

v_gene: TRBV7-2
abundance: NA
d_gene: NA
j_gene: TRBJ1-2
CDR3aa: CASSQEPKRSDYGYTF
CDR3nt: TGTGCCAGCAGCCAAGAACCCAAACGATCGGACTATGGCTACACCTTC

v_gene: TRBV9
abundance: NA
d_gene: TRBD2
j_gene: TRBJ2-5
CDR3aa: CASSVGSGGETQYF
CDR3nt: TGTGCCAGCAGCGTAGGAAGCGGGGGAGAGACCCAGTACTTC

v_gene: TRBV7-9
abundance: NA
d_gene: NA
j_gene: TRBJ2-5
CDR3aa: CASREGAAWGETQYF
CDR3nt: TGTGCCAGCAGGGAAGGGGCAGCGTGGGGGGAGACCCAGTACTTC

v_gene: TRBV7-2
abundance: NA
d_gene: NA
j_gene: TRBJ1-1
CDR3aa: CASSPPGWNTEAFF
CDR3nt: TGTGCCAGCAGCCCTCCCGGATGGAACACTGAAGCTTTCTTT

v_gene: TRBV2
abundance: NA
d_gene: TRBD1
j_gene: TRBJ2-7
CDR3aa: CATGQADEQYF
CDR3nt: TGTGCCACTGGACAGGCAGACGAGCAGTACTTC

v_gene: TRBV6-2/TRBV6-3
abundance: NA
d_gene: TRBD1
j_gene: TRBJ1-2
CDR3aa: CASSLTDRVAGGYTF
CDR3nt: TGTGCCAGCAGTTTGACGGACAGGGTCGCCGGAGGCTACACCTTC

v_gene: TRBV18
abundance: NA
d_gene: NA
j_gene: TRBJ2-1
CDR3aa: CASSPMMSSYNEQFF
CDR3nt: TGTGCCAGCTCACCAATGATGAGCTCCTACAATGAGCAGTTCTTC

v_gene: TRBV3-1/TRBV3-2
abundance: NA
d_gene: NA
j_gene: TRBJ1-6
CDR3aa: CASSLGWGGNSPLHF
CDR3nt: TGTGCCAGCAGCCTCGGGTGGGGAGGTAATTCACCCCTCCACTTT

v_gene: TRBV27
abundance: NA
d_gene: NA
j_gene: TRBJ1-2
CDR3aa: CASSLSSVHLNYGYTF
CDR3nt: TGTGCCAGCAGTTTATCGAGCGTACACCTAAACTATGGCTACACCTTC

v_gene: TRBV7-9
abundance: NA
d_gene: TRBD1
j_gene: TRBJ2-3
CDR3aa: CASERGPDTQYF
CDR3nt: TGTGCCAGCGAAAGGGGGCCAGATACGCAGTATTTT

v_gene: TRBV9
abundance: few
d_gene: NA
j_gene: TRBJ1-3
CDR3aa: CASSVGSGGPLGNTIYF
CDR3nt: TGTGCCAGCAGCGTGGGCTCGGGAGGGCCCCTCGGAAACACCATATATTTT

v_gene: TRBV7-9
abundance: NA
d_gene: NA
j_gene: TRBJ2-7
CDR3aa: CASSLEGRAYEQYF
CDR3nt: TGTGCCAGCAGCTTAGAGGGCAGAGCCTACGAGCAGTACTTC

v_gene: TRBV3-1/TRBV3-2
abundance: NA
d_gene: NA
j_gene: TRBJ2-5
CDR3aa: CASSQGAQETQYF
CDR3nt: TGTGCCAGCAGCCAGGGGGCCCAAGAGACCCAGTACTTC

v_gene: TRBV6-1
abundance: NA
d_gene: NA
j_gene: TRBJ2-5
CDR3aa: CASSEYQGGETQYF
CDR3nt: TGTGCCAGCAGTGAATATCAGGGGGGAGAGACCCAGTACTTC

v_gene: TRBV4-1
abundance: few
d_gene: NA
j_gene: TRBJ1-1
CDR3aa: CASSFLVRGTEAFF
CDR3nt: TGCGCCAGCAGCTTCCTTGTTAGGGGCACTGAAGCTTTCTTT

v_gene: TRBV29-1
abundance: NA
d_gene: NA
j_gene: TRBJ1-2
CDR3aa: CSVKGDIPRYTF
CDR3nt: TGCAGCGTTAAGGGGGATATTCCGCGATACACCTTC

v_gene: TRBV7-6
abundance: NA
d_gene: TRBD2
j_gene: TRBJ2-2
CDR3aa: CASSLASSGGDTGELFF
CDR3nt: TGTGCCAGCAGCTTAGCCTCTAGCGGGGGGGATACCGGGGAGCTGTTTTTT

v_gene: TRBV19
abundance: NA
d_gene: NA
j_gene: TRBJ1-2
CDR3aa: CASTPIGVVLDSNYGYTF
CDR3nt: TGTGCCAGTACCCCTATAGGGGTCGTACTGGACTCTAACTATGGCTACACCTTC